The 2 T cell receptor beta chains below all came from one sample that was sequenced in a study of blood T cell repertoires in COVID-19 (dated by TCRdb to 2018 to 2020). Library preparation was by the immunoSEQ multiplex PCR assay. The clones in this table, taken by TCRdb from immuneACCESS, are in-frame only. Not every clone is retained; where verified, under half of the shortfall comes from an unresolved V gene, and the cause of the rest is unknown. Across this sample there are more than 95,000 clones, with about 85% seen only once. The leading ten clones occupy more than 6% of the sample. The sequenced sample consisted of peripheral blood. Receptors were obtained from a human donor in a cohort sampled during active COVID-19.

The chain employs TRBV19 and TRBJ2-1; 7 bases are a match to TRBD2. Germline V gene sequence: CDR1 LNHDA, CDR2 SQIVND (reference sequence). The junction had 7 bases not matched to a gene; V was cut back by 2 bases and J by 6 bases. The CDR3 spans 15 residues. The chain's CDR3 is CASSISAGAINEQFF. The CDR3 DNA sequence: TGTGCCAGTAGTATATCTGCGGGAGCTATCAATGAGCAGTTCTTC.

This chain joins TRBV27 and TRBJ2-7, with 11 bases matching TRBD2. Per the germline V gene, CDR1 is MNHEY and CDR2 is SMNVEV (reference sequence). The length of the CDR3 is 17 residues. The V segment lost 5 bases and the J segment 1 base; nucleotides outside the gene matches: 10. The CDR3 loop reads CASSDSTSGGPSYEQYF. Here the CDR3 DNA reads TGTGCCAGCAGTGATAGCACTAGCGGGGGACCTTCCTACGAGCAGTACTTC.